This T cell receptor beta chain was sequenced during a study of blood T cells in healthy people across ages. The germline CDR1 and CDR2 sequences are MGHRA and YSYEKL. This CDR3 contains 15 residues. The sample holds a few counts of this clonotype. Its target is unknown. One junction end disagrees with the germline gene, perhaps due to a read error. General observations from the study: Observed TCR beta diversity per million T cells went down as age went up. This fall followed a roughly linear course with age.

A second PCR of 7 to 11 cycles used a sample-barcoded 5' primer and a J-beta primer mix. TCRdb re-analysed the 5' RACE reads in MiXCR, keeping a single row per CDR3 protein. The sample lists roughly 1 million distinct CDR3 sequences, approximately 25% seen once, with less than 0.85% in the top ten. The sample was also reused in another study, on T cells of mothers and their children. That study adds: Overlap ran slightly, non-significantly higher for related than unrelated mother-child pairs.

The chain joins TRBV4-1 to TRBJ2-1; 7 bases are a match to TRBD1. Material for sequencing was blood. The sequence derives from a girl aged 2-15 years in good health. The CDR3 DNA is TGCGCCAGCAGTTACCGGGACAGCTCCTACAATGAGCAGTCCTTC. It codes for CASSYRDSSYNEQSF.